This is a list of T cell receptor beta chains from one sample in a study of patients and donors after allogeneic stem cell transplantation. TCRdb redid the calling of the RT-PCR reads with MiXCR, one entry per CDR3 protein. The sample has roughly 180,000 distinct CDR3 sequences, more than 35% seen once. Sequencing was done on a sample of blood, either unsorted or a sorted T cell fraction (not recorded which). The receptors come from a human donor who was either an allogeneic HSCT recipient or a stem cell or donor lymphocyte infusion donor (not recorded which). It is not recorded whose cells these are; they may come from a transplant donor. The CDR3 runs from the conserved cysteine through the conserved F or W. A D gene is named only where the DNA matches it firmly. Some rows have no size entry. The others give once, few or many, or a class for an expanded clone.

d_gene	abundance	j_gene	v_gene	CDR3nt	CDR3aa
NA	few	TRBJ1-2	TRBV9	TGTGCCAGCAGCGTATTCGACGATCTAGGGGGCTATGGCTACACCTTC	CASSVFDDLGGYGYTF
NA	few	TRBJ1-1	TRBV10-3	TGTGCCATTACGGGCCTCCTCAACACTGAAGCTTTCTTT	CAITGLLNTEAFF
NA	NA	TRBJ1-2	TRBV20-1	TGCAGTGCTCCAGGGGTAGGCTACACCTTC	CSAPGVGYTF
NA	few	TRBJ1-6	TRBV9	TGTGCCAGCAGCACCCGGGCCCAGTCTAATTCACCCCTCCACTTT	CASSTRAQSNSPLHF
TRBD2	NA	TRBJ2-1	TRBV29-1	TGCAGCGTCGAGGGACTAGCGGGAGTGCTTGAGCAGTTCTTC	CSVEGLAGVLEQFF
NA	few	TRBJ2-1	TRBV7-3	TGTGCCAGCAGCTTATCCGAATACAATGAGCAGTTCTTC	CASSLSEYNEQFF
NA	few	TRBJ2-1	TRBV29-1	TGCAGCGGAACCCAGCCGGAGCAGTTCTTC	CSGTQPEQFF
NA	NA	TRBJ2-5	TRBV29-1	TGCAGCGTTCGGCGCGGTGTTATGGAGACCCAGTACTTC	CSVRRGVMETQYF
NA	few	TRBJ2-7	TRBV4-3	TGCGCCAGCAGCCAAGATCTAGAACTTGGCGAGCAGTACTTC	CASSQDLELGEQYF
TRBD1	NA	TRBJ1-5	TRBV12-3/TRBV12-4	TGTACCAGCAGCAGGGGGCTATTCAATCAGCCCCAGCATTTT	CTSSRGLFNQPQHF
NA	few	TRBJ1-1	TRBV29-1	TGCAGCGTTCAGGGCCGGGTGAACACTGAAGCTTTCTTT	CSVQGRVNTEAFF
NA	NA	TRBJ2-7	TRBV3-1	TGTGCCAGCAGCCAAGAGCAGGCTGTATCCTACGAGCAGTACTTC	CASSQEQAVSYEQYF
NA	NA	TRBJ1-1	TRBV6-6	TGTGCCAGCAGTTACTCGAAGCAGTCCAACACTGAAGCTTTCTTT	CASSYSKQSNTEAFF
NA	NA	TRBJ1-1	TRBV12-3/TRBV12-4	TGTGCCAGCAGTACAACAGGGCCCACTGAAGCTTTCTTT	CASSTTGPTEAFF
NA	few	TRBJ1-1	TRBV5-5	TGTGCCAGCACCCTGGGAAGGAACACTGAAGCTTTCTTT	CASTLGRNTEAFF
NA	NA	TRBJ2-1	TRBV7-2	TGTGCCAGCAGCTTATCGCTAGTTGAGCAGTTCTTC	CASSLSLVEQFF
NA	few	TRBJ1-2	TRBV15	TGTGCCACCAGCAGAGTATCAGCGCATCGCTACACCTTC	CATSRVSAHRYTF
NA	NA	TRBJ1-3	TRBV6-5	TGTGCCAGCAGAACAGGGTCGTACTCTGGAAACACCATATATTTT	CASRTGSYSGNTIYF